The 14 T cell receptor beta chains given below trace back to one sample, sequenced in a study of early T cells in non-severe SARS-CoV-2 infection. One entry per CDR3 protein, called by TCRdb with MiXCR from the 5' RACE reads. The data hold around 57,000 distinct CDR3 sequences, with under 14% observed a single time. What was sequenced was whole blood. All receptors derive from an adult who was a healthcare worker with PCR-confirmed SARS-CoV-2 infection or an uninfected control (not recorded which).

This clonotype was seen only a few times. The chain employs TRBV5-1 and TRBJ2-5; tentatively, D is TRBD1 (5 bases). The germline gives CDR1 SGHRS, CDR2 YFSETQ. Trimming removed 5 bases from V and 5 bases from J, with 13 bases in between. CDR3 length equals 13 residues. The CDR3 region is CASRWTPPETQYF. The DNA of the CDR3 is TGCGCCAGCAGATGGACACCTCCGGAGACCCAGTACTTC.

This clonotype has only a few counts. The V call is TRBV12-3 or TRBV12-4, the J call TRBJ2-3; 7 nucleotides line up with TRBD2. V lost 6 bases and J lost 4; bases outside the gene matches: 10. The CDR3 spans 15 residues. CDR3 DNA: TGTGCCAGCAGAGTAACTAGCGTTCGGCCAGATACGCAGTATTTT. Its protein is CASRVTSVRPDTQYF.

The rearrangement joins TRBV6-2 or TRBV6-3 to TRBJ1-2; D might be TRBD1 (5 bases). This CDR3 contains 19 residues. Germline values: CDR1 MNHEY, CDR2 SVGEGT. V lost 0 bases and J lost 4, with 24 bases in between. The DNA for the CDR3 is TGTGCCAGCAGTTACTCGAGAGGGCAGGGAGGAGACTTGAGCTATGGCTACACCTTC. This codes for CASSYSRGQGGDLSYGYTF.

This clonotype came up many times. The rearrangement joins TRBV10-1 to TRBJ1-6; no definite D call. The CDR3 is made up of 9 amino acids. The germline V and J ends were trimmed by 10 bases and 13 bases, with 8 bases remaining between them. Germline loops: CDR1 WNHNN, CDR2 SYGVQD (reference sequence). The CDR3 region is CATPAPLHF. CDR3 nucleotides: TGCGCCACCCCGGCCCCCCTCCACTTT.

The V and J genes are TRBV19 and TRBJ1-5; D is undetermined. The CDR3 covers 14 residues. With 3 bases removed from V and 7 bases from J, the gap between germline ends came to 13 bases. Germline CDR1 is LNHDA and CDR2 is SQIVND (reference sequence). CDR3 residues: CASSMFGIMQPQHF. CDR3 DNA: TGTGCCAGTAGTATGTTTGGGATTATGCAGCCCCAGCATTTT.

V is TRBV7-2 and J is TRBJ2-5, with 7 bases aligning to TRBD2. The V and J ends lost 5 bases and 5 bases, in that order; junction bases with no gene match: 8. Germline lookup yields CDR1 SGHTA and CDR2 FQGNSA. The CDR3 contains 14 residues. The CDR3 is CASSLTRGGETQYF. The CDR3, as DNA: TGTGCCAGCAGCCTGACCCGGGGAGGGGAGACCCAGTACTTC.

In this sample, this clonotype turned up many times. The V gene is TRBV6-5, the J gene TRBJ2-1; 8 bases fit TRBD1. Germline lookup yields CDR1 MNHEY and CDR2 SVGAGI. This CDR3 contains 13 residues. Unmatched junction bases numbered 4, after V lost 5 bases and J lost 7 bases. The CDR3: CASSQGAENEQFF. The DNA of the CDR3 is TGTGCCAGCAGTCAGGGGGCCGAAAATGAGCAGTTCTTC.

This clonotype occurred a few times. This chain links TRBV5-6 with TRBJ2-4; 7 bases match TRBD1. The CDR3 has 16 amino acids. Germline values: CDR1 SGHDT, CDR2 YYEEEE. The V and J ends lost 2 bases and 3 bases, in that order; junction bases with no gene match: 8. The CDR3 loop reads CASSLRKQGNKNIQYF. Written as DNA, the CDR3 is TGTGCCAGCAGCTTAAGAAAACAGGGGAACAAAAACATTCAGTACTTC.

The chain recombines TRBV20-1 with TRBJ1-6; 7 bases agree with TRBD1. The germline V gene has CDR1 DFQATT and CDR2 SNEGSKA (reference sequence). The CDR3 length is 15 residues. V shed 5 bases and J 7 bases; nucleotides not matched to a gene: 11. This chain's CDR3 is CSAPGGQTPNSPLHF. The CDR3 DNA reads TGCAGTGCTCCGGGGGGACAGACCCCAAATTCACCCCTCCACTTT.

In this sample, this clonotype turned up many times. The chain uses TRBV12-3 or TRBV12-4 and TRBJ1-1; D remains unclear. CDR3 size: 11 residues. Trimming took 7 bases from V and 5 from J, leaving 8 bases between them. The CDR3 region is CASTSSTEAFF. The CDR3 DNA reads TGTGCCAGCACTAGCAGTACTGAAGCTTTCTTT.

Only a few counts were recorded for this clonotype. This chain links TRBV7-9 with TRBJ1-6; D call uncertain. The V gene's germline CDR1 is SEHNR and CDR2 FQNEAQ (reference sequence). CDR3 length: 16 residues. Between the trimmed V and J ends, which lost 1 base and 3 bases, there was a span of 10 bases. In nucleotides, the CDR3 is TGTGCCAGCAGCTTAGGCGGGAAGGACTATAATTCACCCCTCCACTTT. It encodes CASSLGGKDYNSPLHF.

CDR3 region: CASSIGRGLSEKLFF. The CDR3 bases are TGTGCCAGTAGTATCGGCAGGGGGCTAAGTGAAAAACTGTTTTTT. V gene TRBV19 combines with J gene TRBJ1-4, with 8 bases lining up with TRBD1. Germline V gives CDR1 LNHDA, CDR2 SQIVND (reference sequence). The CDR3 spans 15 residues. The V gene end was trimmed by 3 bases and the J gene end by 7 bases; junction bases not matched to a gene: 7.

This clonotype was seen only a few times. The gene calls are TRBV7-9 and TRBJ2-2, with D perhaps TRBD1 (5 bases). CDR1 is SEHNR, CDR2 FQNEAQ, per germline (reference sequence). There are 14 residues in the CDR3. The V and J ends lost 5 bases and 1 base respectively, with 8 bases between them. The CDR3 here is CASSPRVNTGELFF. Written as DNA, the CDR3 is TGTGCCAGCAGCCCCAGGGTGAACACCGGGGAGCTGTTTTTT. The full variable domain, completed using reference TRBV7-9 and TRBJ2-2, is DTGVSQNPRHKITKRGQNVTFRCDPISEHNRLYWYRQTLGQGPEFLTYFQNEAQLEKSRLLSDRFSAERPKGSFSTLEIQRTEQGDSAMYLCASSPRVNTGELFFGEGSRLTVL.

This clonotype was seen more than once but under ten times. The CDR3 region is CASSGGQPGQFF. CDR3 DNA sequence: TGTGCCAGTAGTGGAGGACAGCCGGGGCAGTTCTTC. This chain uses TRBV19 with TRBJ2-1, with D possibly matching TRBD1 (6 bases). CDR3 length equals 12 residues. V lost 5 bases to trimming and J lost 12 bases, with 14 bases between them. Germline CDR1 LNHDA, CDR2 SQIVND (reference sequence).